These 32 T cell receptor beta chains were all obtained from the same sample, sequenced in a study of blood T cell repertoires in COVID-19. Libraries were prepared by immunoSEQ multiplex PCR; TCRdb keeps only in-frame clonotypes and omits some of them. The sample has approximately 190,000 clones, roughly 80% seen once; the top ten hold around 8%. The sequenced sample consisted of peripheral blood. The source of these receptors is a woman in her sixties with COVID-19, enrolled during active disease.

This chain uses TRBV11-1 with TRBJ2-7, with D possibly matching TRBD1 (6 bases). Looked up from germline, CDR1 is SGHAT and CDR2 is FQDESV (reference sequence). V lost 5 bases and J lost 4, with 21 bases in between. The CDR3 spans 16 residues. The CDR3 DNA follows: TGTGCCAGCAGCCCTAAAGGTCCCGGGACACATTACGAGCAGTACTTC. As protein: CASSPKGPGTHYEQYF.

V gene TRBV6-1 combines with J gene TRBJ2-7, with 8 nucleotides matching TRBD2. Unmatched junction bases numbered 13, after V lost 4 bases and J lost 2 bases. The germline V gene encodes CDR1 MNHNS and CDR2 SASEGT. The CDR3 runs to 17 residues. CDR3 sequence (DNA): TGTGCCAGCAGTGCAGGAATTGCGGGACTAGGAACCTACGAGCAGTACTTC. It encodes CASSAGIAGLGTYEQYF.

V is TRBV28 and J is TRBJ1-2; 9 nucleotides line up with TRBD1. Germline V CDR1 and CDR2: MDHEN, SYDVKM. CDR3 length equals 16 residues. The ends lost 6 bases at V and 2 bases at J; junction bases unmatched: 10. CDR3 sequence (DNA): TGTGCCAGCAGCCCCCGGGGGACAGGGTACAACTATGGCTACACCTTC. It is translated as CASSPRGTGYNYGYTF.

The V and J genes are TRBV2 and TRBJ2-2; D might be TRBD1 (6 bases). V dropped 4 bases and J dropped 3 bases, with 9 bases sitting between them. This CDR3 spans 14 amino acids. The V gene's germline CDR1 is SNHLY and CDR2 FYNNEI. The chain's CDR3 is CASSGDRYTGELFF. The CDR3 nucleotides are TGTGCCAGCAGTGGAGACAGGTACACCGGGGAGCTGTTTTTT.

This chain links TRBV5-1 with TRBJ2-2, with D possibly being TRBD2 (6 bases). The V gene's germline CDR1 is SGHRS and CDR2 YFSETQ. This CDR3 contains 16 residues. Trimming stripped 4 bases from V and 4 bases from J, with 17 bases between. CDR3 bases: TGCGCCAGCAGCCGCGGGACCGGGGACTTCACCGGGGAGCTGTTTTTT. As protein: CASSRGTGDFTGELFF.

The CDR3 is CASLLGARSFF. CDR3 in DNA: TGTGCCAGCCTCCTGGGCGCCCGATCGTTTTTT. The rearrangement uses TRBV2 and TRBJ2-2; no clear D gene. Germline V lookup: CDR1 SNHLY, CDR2 FYNNEI. The CDR3 loop spans 11 amino acids. Trimming pared 8 bases from V and 16 bases from J, leaving 17 bases between.

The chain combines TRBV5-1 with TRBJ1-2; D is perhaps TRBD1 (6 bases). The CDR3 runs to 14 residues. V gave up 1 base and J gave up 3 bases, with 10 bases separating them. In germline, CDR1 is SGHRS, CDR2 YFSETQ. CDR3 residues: CASSLPRTDYGYTF. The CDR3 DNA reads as TGCGCCAGCAGCTTGCCGAGGACAGACTATGGCTACACCTTC.

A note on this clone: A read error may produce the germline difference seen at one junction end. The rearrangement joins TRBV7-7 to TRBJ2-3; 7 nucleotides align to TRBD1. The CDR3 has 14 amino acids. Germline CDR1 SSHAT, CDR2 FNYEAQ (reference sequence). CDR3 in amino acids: CASSPGTGTDTQYF. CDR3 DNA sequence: TGTGCTAGCAGCCCCGGGACAGGCACAGATACGCAGTATTTT.

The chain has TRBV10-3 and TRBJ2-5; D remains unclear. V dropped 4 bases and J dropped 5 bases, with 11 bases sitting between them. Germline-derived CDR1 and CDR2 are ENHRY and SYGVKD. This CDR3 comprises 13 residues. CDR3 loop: CAISGTGWETQYF. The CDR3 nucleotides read TGTGCCATCAGTGGTACGGGTTGGGAGACCCAGTACTTC.

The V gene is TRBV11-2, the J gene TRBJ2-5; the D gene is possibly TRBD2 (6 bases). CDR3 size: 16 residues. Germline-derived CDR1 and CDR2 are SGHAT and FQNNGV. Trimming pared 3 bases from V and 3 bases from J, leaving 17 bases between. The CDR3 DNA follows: TGTGCCAGCAGCTTCCCGCAACCAACGGGGGAAGAGACCCAGTACTTC. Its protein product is CASSFPQPTGEETQYF.

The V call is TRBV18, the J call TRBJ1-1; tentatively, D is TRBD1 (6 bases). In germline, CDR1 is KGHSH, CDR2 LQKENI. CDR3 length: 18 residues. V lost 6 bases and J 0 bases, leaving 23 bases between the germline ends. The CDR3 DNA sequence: TGTGCCAGCTCCCCTAGCTGGGGGCCGGATAGTTTGAACACTGAAGCTTTCTTT. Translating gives CASSPSWGPDSLNTEAFF.

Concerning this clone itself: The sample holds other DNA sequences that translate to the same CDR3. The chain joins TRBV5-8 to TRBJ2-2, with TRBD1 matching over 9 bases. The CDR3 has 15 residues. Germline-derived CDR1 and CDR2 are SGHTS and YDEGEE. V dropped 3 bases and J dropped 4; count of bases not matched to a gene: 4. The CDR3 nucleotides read TGTGCCAGCAGCTCCGGGACAGGGAGCACCGGGGAGCTGTTTTTT. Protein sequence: CASSSGTGSTGELFF.

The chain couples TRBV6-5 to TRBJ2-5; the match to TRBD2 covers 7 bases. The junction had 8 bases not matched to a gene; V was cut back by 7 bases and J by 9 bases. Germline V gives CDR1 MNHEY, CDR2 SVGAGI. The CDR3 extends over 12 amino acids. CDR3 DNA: TGTGCCAGCACCAGGGCCCGGGGGGCCCAGTACTTC. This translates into CASTRARGAQYF.

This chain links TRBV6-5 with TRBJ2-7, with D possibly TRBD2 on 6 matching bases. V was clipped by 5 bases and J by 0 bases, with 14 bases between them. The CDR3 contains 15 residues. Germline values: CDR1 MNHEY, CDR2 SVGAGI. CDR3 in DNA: TGTGCCAGCAGTACCTCTAGCGTCCGCTCCTACGAGCAGTACGTC. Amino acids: CASSTSSVRSYEQYV.

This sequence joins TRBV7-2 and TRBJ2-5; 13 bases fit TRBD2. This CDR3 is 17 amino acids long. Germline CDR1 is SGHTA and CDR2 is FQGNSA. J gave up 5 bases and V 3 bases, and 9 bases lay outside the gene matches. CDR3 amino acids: CASSFTSGRVPRETQYF. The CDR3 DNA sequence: TGTGCCAGCAGCTTTACTAGCGGGAGGGTTCCTCGGGAGACCCAGTACTTC.

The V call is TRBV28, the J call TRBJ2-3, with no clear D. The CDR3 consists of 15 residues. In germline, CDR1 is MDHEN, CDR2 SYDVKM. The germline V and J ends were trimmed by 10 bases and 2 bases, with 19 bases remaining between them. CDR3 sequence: CATKSRLGPTDTQYF. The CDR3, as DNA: TGTGCCACGAAATCCAGGTTGGGTCCCACAGATACGCAGTATTTT.

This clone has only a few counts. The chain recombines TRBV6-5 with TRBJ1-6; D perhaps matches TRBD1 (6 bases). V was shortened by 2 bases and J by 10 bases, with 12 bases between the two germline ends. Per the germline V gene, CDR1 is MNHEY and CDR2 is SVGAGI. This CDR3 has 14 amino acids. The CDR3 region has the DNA TGTGCCAGCAGTTACCCGGACAGACAATCACCCCTCCACTTT. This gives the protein CASSYPDRQSPLHF.

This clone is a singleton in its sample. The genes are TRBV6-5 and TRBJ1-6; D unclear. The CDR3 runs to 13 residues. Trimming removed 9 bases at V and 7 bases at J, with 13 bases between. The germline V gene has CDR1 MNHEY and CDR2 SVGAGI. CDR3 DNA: TGTGCCAGTCAATACGCGGCCAATTCACCCCTCCACTTT. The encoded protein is CASQYAANSPLHF.

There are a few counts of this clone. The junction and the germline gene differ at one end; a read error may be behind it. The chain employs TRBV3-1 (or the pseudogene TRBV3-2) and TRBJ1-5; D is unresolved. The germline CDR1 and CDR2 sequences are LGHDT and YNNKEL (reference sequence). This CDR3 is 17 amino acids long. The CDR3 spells CASSQGLGGYSSQPQHF. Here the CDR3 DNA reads TGTGCCAGCAGCCAAGGATTAGGAGGGTATAGCAGTCAGCCCCAGCATTTT.

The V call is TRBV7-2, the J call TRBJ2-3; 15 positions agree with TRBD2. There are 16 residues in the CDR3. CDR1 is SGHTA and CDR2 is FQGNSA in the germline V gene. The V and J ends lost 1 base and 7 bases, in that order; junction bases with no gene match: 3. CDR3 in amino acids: CASSLVGTSGRNTQYF. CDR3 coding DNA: TGTGCCAGCAGCTTAGTAGGGACTAGCGGGAGGAATACGCAGTATTTT.

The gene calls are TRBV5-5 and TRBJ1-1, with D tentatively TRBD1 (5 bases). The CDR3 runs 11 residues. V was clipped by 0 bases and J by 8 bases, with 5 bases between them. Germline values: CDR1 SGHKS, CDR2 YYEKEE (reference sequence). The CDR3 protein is CASSLDREAFF. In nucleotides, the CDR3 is TGTGCCAGCAGCTTGGACAGGGAAGCTTTCTTT.

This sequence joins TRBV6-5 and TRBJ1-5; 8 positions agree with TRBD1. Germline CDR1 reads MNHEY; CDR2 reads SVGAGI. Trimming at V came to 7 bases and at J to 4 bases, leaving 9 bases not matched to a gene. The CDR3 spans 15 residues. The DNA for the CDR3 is TGTGCCAGCACCCCCGGGACAGGTCTTAATCAGCCCCAGCATTTT. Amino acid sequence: CASTPGTGLNQPQHF.

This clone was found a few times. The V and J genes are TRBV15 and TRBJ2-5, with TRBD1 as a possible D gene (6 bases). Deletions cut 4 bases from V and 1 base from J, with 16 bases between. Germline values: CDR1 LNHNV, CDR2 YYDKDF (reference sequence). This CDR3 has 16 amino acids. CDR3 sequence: CATSTLRAGAQETQYF. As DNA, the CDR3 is TGTGCCACCAGCACACTAAGGGCAGGGGCCCAAGAGACCCAGTACTTC.

The CDR3 sequence: CAWSTRGGPGELFF. DNA of the CDR3: TGTGCCTGGAGTACTCGGGGGGGTCCCGGGGAGCTGTTTTTT. The chain joins TRBV30 to TRBJ2-2, with 8 bases fitting TRBD2. The trim removed 2 bases at V and 6 bases at J, leaving 5 bases unmatched. CDR1 and CDR2 (germline): GTSNPN, SVGIG (reference sequence). The CDR3 totals 14 residues.

The CDR3 nucleotides read TGTGCCAGCAGCTTGGAACTAGCGGGGAGAACCCAAGTTAGCACAGATACGCAGTATTTT. It yields the protein CASSLELAGRTQVSTDTQYF. This chain links TRBV5-4 with TRBJ2-3; 10 nucleotides match TRBD2. CDR3 length equals 20 residues. J was trimmed by 0 bases and V by 0 bases; bases with no gene match: 13. The germline CDR1 and CDR2 sequences are SGHNT and YYREEE (reference sequence).

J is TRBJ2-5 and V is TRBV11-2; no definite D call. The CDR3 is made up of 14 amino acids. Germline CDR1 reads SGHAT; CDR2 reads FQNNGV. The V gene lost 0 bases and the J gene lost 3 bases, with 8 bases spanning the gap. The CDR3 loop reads CASSLDPREETQYF. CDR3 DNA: TGTGCCAGCAGCTTAGACCCCCGAGAAGAGACCCAGTACTTC.

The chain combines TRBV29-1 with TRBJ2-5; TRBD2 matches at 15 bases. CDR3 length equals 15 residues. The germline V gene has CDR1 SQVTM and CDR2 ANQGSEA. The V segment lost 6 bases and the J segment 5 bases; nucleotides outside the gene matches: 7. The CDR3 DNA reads TGCAGCGTGGTGGGGACTAGCGGGGGGACTGAGACCCAGTACTTC. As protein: CSVVGTSGGTETQYF.

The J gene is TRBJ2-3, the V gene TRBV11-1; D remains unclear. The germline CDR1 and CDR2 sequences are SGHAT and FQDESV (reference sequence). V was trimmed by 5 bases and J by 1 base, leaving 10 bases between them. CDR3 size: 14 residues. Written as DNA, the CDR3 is TGTGCCAGCAGCCCTCGTATCGGCACAGATACGCAGTATTTT. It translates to CASSPRIGTDTQYF.

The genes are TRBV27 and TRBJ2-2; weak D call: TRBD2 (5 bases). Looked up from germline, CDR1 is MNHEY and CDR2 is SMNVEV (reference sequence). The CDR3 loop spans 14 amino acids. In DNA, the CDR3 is TGTCCCCGCGGCGCGGGTGGGCCGGGCGGGGAGCTGTTTTTT. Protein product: CPRGAGGPGGELFF.

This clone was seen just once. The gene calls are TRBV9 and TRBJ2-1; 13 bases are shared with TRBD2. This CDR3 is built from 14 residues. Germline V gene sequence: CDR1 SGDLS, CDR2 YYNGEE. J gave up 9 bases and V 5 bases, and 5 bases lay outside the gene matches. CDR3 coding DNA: TGTGCCAGCAGTCGGACTAGCGGGGGTGGTGAGCAGTTCTTC. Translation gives CASSRTSGGGEQFF.

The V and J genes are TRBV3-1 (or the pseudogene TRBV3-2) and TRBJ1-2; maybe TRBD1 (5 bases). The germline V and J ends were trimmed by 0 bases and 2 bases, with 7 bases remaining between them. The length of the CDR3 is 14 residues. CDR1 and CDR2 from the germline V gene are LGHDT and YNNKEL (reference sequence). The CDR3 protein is CASSQDRVNYGYTF. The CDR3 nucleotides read TGTGCCAGCAGCCAAGACAGGGTAAACTATGGCTACACCTTC.

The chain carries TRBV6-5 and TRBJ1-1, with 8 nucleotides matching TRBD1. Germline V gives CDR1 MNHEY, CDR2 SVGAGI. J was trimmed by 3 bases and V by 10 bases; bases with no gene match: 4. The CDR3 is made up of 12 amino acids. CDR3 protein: CATHRGDTEAFF. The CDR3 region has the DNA TGTGCCACGCACAGGGGGGACACTGAAGCTTTCTTT.